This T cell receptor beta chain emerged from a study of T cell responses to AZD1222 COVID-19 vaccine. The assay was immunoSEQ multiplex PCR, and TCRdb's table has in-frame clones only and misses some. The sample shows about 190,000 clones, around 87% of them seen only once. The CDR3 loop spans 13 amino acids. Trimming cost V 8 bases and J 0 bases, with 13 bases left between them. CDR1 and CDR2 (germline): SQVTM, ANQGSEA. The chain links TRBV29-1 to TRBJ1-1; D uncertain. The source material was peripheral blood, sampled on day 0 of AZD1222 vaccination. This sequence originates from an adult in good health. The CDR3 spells CSMGSDLNTEAFF. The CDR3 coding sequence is TGCAGCATGGGCTCCGACCTGAACACTGAAGCTTTCTTT. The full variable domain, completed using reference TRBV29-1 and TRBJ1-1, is SAVISQKPSRDICQRGTSLTIQCQVDSQVTMMFWYRQQPGQSLTLIATANQGSEATYESGFVIDKFPISRPNLTFSTLTVSNMSPEDSSIYLCSMGSDLNTEAFFGQGTRLTVV.